The 5 T cell receptor beta chains reported below all come from one sample, sequenced in a study of CD8 T cells in Susac syndrome. RNA amounts of 0.5 to 1 ug underwent reverse transcription with random hexamers. TCRdb re-called the immunoSEQ multiplex PCR reads with MiXCR, one entry per CDR3 protein. The data show 150,000 to 200,000 distinct CDR3 sequences, approximately 95% seen once. Sequenced input: CD4+ T cells from PBMCs. The receptors derive from a human donor with multiple sclerosis.

The CDR3 bases are TGCAGTGCTAGAGTGGGGTTGACTAGCGGGAGTGGGGAGCTGTTTTTT. It translates to CSARVGLTSGSGELFF. The rearrangement links TRBV20-1 to TRBJ2-2; 12 bases line up with TRBD2. With V trimmed by 1 base and J by 8 bases, 8 bases remained unmatched. Germline V gene sequence: CDR1 DFQATT, CDR2 SNEGSKA (reference sequence). The CDR3 runs to 16 residues.

The chain recombines TRBV18 with TRBJ2-5, with D perhaps matching TRBD1 (5 bases). This CDR3 contains 12 residues. Trimming removed 6 bases at V and 6 bases at J, with 11 bases between. Germline V CDR1 and CDR2: KGHSH, LQKENI. The CDR3 DNA sequence: TGTGCCAGCTCGGCAGGGCGGCAGACCCAGTACTTC. It codes for CASSAGRQTQYF.

This chain links TRBV6-5 with TRBJ2-1, with D perhaps TRBD1 (6 bases). V was cut by 4 bases and J by 10 bases, with 20 bases left in between. The germline CDR1 and CDR2 sequences are MNHEY and SVGAGI. The CDR3 contains 15 residues. The CDR3 nucleotides are TGTGCCAGCAGTTTCCACGCCGCACAGGGTAAAGAGCAGTTCTTC. It translates to CASSFHAAQGKEQFF.

This chain connects TRBV5-1 to TRBJ1-1; D may be TRBD1 (6 bases). Between the trimmed V and J ends, which lost 1 base and 5 bases, there was a span of 12 bases. The CDR3 runs to 14 residues. Germline CDR1 reads SGHRS; CDR2 reads YFSETQ. CDR3 nucleotides: TGCGCCAGCAGCTTGTTGGGGGCTAAGACTGAAGCTTTCTTT. This codes for CASSLLGAKTEAFF. Full variable domain (rest looked up from reference TRBV5-1 and TRBJ1-1): KAGVTQTPRYLIKTRGQQVTLSCSPISGHRSVSWYQQTPGQGLQFLFEYFSETQRNKGNFPGRFSGRQFSNSRSEMNVSTLELGDSALYLCASSLLGAKTEAFFGQGTRLTVV.

DNA for the CDR3: TGTGCCAGCAGCTTGAATGGTGCGCACATTCAGTACTTC. Translation gives CASSLNGAHIQYF. V usage is TRBV5-4 and J usage is TRBJ2-4; no firm D call. This CDR3 contains 13 residues. Germline V gene lookup returns CDR1 SGHNT and CDR2 YYREEE (reference sequence). V was shortened by 1 base and J by 8 bases, with 10 bases between the two germline ends.